Below, 2 T cell receptor beta chains from the same sample are listed, as sequenced in a study of spatial heterogeneity in lung cancer. TCRdb reprocessed the 5' RACE reads with MiXCR, giving one entry per CDR3 protein. The sample has around 92,000 distinct CDR3 sequences; approximately 12% are singletons. The time point is: sample taken at primary tumor resection. Extraction of whole RNA from tumor, nontumor lung or frozen PBMC preceded unsorted sequencing. The source material was PBMCs, sampled at surgery. The source of these receptors is a male donor with early-stage non-small cell lung cancer.

CDR3 residues: CASSHWNRRNEQFF. The CDR3, as DNA: TGTGCCAGCTCACATTGGAACAGGCGAAATGAGCAGTTCTTC. The chain combines TRBV18 with TRBJ2-1; D possibly corresponds to TRBD1 (5 bases). V was trimmed by 4 bases and J by 7 bases, leaving 14 bases between them. The germline CDR1 and CDR2 sequences are KGHSH and LQKENI. This CDR3 is built from 14 residues.

This clonotype was seen at least ten times. The V and J genes are TRBV4-3 and TRBJ2-7; D tentatively fits TRBD1 or TRBD2 (5 bases each). Per germline, CDR1 LGHNA and CDR2 YSLEER. Trimming left V 3 bases short and J 6 bases short, with 18 bases between. This CDR3 spans 15 amino acids. The CDR3 DNA is TGCGCCAGCAGCCAGGTGATGGGACCCACAACCGAGCAGTACTTC. This translates into CASSQVMGPTTEQYF.